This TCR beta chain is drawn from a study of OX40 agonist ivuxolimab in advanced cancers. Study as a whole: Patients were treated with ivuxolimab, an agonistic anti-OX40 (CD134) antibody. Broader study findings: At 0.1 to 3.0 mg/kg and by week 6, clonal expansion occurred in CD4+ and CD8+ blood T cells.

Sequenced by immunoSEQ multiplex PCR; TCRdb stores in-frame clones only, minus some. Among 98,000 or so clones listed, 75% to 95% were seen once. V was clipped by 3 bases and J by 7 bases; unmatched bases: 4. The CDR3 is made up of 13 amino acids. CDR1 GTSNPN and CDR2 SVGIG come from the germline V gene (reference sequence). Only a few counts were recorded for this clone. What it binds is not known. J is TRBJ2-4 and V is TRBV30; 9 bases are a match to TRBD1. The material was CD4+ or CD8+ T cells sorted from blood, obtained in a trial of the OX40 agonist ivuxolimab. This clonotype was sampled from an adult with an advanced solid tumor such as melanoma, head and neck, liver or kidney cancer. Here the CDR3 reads CAWRGTGINIQYF. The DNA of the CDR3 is TGTGCCTGGAGGGGGACAGGGATTAACATTCAGTACTTC.